Sequencing of this T cell receptor beta chain was carried out in a study of spatial heterogeneity in lung cancer. Study as a whole: TCR and UMI combinations that were unique each appeared, on average, more than ten times in raw reads.

Time point specified: blood at routine non-recurrence follow-up after resection. This clonotype was found many times. Trimming at V came to 2 bases and at J to 2 bases, leaving 17 bases not matched to a gene. Germline CDR1 reads SGHRS; CDR2 reads YFSETQ. The CDR3 spans 19 residues. From the 5' RACE reads, TCRdb called clonotypes with MiXCR, one entry per CDR3 protein. Counted here are around 100,000 distinct CDR3 sequences, roughly 10% occurring once; the ten biggest clones make up approximately 24%. The chain recombines TRBV5-1 with TRBJ1-2, with 8 bases that match TRBD1. This clonotype originated in a female donor with early-stage non-small cell lung cancer. This sample comprised PBMCs, obtained at follow-up. CDR3 amino acids: CASSFNFPGQVTQNYGYTF. In DNA form, the CDR3 reads TGCGCCAGCAGCTTTAACTTTCCGGGACAGGTCACCCAAAACTATGGCTACACCTTC.